This T cell receptor beta chain came from a study of cytomegalovirus exposure and HLA in healthy donors. Separate from the 666-subject first cohort, the 120-subject validation cohort was the one that the donors belonged to. Germline V lookup: CDR1 SEHNR, CDR2 FQNEAQ (reference sequence). The length of the CDR3 is 16 residues. Trimming at V came to 6 bases and at J to 4 bases, leaving 12 bases not matched to a gene. Study-wide findings and caveats: The authors enumerated 150 to 200 TCR beta chains as linked to cytomegalovirus. That first-cohort TCR clusters tended to co-occur in the 120 or so validation repertoires was found in a later analysis.

The protocol was immunoSEQ multiplex PCR, while the TCRdb copy is restricted to in-frame clones and leaves out a portion. Of some 83,000 clones listed, approximately 95% were seen once; the top ten hold approximately 2.1%. On this clone: Its antigen is still unknown.

The chain employs TRBV7-9 and TRBJ2-1; TRBD1 agrees at 7 bases. Sample: PBMCs. The clonotype comes from a woman younger than 30 in good health and CMV-seronegative. This CDR3 reads CASSFTPGQSYNEQFF. CDR3 nucleotide sequence: TGTGCCAGCAGTTTCACGCCGGGACAGTCTTACAATGAGCAGTTCTTC.